The source of this T cell receptor (beta chain) is a study of cytomegalovirus exposure and HLA in healthy donors (dated by TCRdb to the late 2010s). At the level of the whole study: An earlier analysis of 550 to 700 of the donors reported approximately 270 Gb of sequence data and roughly 100 million unique TCR beta sequences from 150 million to 200 million T cells. Every repertoire in the discovery cohort had been generated on one and the same sequencing platform. High-throughput TCR immunosequencing, statistical association of individual TCRs with disease status, and machine learning were combined to predict cytomegalovirus infection status. Of the 398 genotyped donors, approximately 83% fell in the genetic ancestry cluster associated with self-reported Caucasian donors. Typing coverage varied by locus: roughly 629-630 donors for A, B, C, DRB1 and DQB1; under 550 for DQA1; some 610 for DPA1; 450 to 480 for DPB1. Both class I and class II loci were covered by HLA typing, at four-digit resolution. To study patterns of TCR occurrence, a later analysis re-analyzed previously published TCR beta repertoires from several hundred donors and added high-resolution HLA genotyping. The study aimed to test whether cataloging public T cell receptors could reveal signatures of past pathogen exposure. An earlier analysis of roughly 600 of the donors used high-throughput TCR beta sequencing to judge whether each TCR beta V gene segment behaved as functional or pseudogenic. On average, roughly 250,000 unique TCR beta nucleotide sequences were sequenced per donor among 398 genotyped donors of the cohort, with 15% to 20% of those sequences being non-productive. Along with the roughly 670-subject first cohort, a separate validation cohort of around 110 different subjects was used. Donor age, sex, ethnicity and CMV serostatus were compiled alongside the repertoire data. About five DR-DQ haplotypes were treated as single units for association and clustering because of strong linkage in the cohort. An early release that covered fewer than 750 HLA-typed donors contained approximately 300 gigabases of sequencing data and 65 million to 100 million unique TCR sequences. In a later genetic analysis, genome-wide SNP genotypes for about three fifths of the roughly 670 donors were used, and that subset was treated as a discovery cohort. In the later analysis, no new phenotypic data were used to find candidate immune exposures; instead, reliance was placed on TCR beta sequences and their occurrence across donors. The study used immunosequencing to profile the T cell repertoires of approximately 630 subjects and linked those repertoires to cytomegalovirus serostatus.

In total, more than 500 healthy bone marrow donors made up the cohort. At the time of sampling, all cohort members were nominally healthy, though unrecorded immune exposures were likely present. The donor tested CMV seropositive, placing the donor among the 290 or so seropositive members of the cohort. Every donor gave a peripheral blood sample, and the peripheral blood mononuclear cells from that sample were used for TCR beta sequencing. Genomic DNA was extracted from the blood cell samples with the Qiagen DNeasy Blood Extraction Kit. Of note for this clone: Its cognate antigen has yet to be identified. Per-base qualities were not stored, and no clone one base away is much larger.

The full study reports these points: A further reported finding was that TCR beta sequences accurately predicted the HLA-A and HLA-B alleles for most subjects in the first cohort. Cytomegalovirus status was reported to be diagnosed by the classifier with high specificity and sensitivity in both the original and validation cohorts. Strong co-occurrence of HLA alleles, especially DR and DQ, made assigning TCR associations to individual alleles difficult. Broadly in line with IMGT annotations, most TCR beta V segments showed up in productive rearrangements about 90% or about 30% of the time in an earlier analysis of several hundred of the donors. Correlated functional status among segregating V segments might be attributable to linkage disequilibrium, but an unknown experimental factor could not be ruled out. An association between a missense DCLRE1C variant and V-gene and J-gene trimming of TCR beta chains was found in a later genetic analysis and replicated in an independent cohort. A later analysis found that TCR association rates varied across HLA loci, with DRB1 alleles showing the most associated TCRs and HLA-C alleles the fewest. It was suggested by the authors that the approach could potentially be generalized to other disease states and immunological phenotypes. In vitro tests confirmed that a few of the cytomegalovirus-associated TCR beta chains recognize cytomegalovirus antigens. HLA typing was unavailable for some donors at each locus, so association tests used only the typed subset. In the study, 164 TCR beta chains were listed as associated with cytomegalovirus. According to a later analysis, most CMV-associated TCR beta chains appeared to be HLA-restricted, and the HLA associations seemed to be driven largely by CMV exposure. Because counts were too low, about 15 rarely observed V segments, including chromosome 9 orphons, were left out of the earlier analysis of about 500 of the donors. The cohort was sequenced for TCR beta chains only, and without alpha or paired-chain data the features that could be detected were limited. Sequencing depth was assumed to be roughly uniform across donors in the presence/absence analyses, though that assumption may not hold. In a later analysis, HLA-associated TCR beta chains were found to be more clonally expanded and to have lower generation probabilities than equally common non-associated chains. In a later analysis, several top co-occurrence clusters were reported to appear linked to parvovirus B19, influenza, CMV and Epstein-Barr virus. Most TCR sequences were observed very rarely across donors, whereas some public TCRs were present in many individuals. CMV serostatus was the only immune exposure information available for the cohort. According to a later genetic analysis, donors in an Asian-associated ancestry cluster had fewer N-insertions in productive TCRs than the roughly 660-donor mean. Specific HLA alleles were associated with over 15,000 TCR beta sequences at a false discovery rate of 0.05 in a later analysis. A cluster of highly shared sequence variants was judged likely to be a technical artifact of the sequencing pipeline.

Receptor amplification or capture employed the immunoSEQ multiplex PCR assay. A mixture of 60 forward primers for TCR Vbeta segments and 13 reverse primers for TCR Jbeta segments was used in the multiplex PCR. Amplification of the CDR3 region of rearranged TCR beta genes was performed with a multiplex PCR assay on genomic DNA. The amplified TCR beta libraries were sequenced on the Illumina HiSeq System as 87-base-pair reads. Turning to the authors' computational methods: In a later analysis, 70 million to 95 million unique TCR beta chains were counted across the approximately 640 repertoires, and approximately 11 million of these chains were shared by at least two donors. A nearest-neighbor algorithm error-corrected the raw reads and collapsed the reads into unique sequences, merging closely related sequences to remove PCR and sequencing errors. CDR3 sequences were aligned to IMGT reference sequences to assign V, D and J gene segments. Each retained sequence needed at least a six-nucleotide match to both a V gene segment and a J gene segment. Rearrangements were classified as productive when the CDR3 lacked stop codons and remained in frame with V and J, and all other rearrangements were classified as non-productive. CDR3 was defined according to IMGT convention as the region running from the second conserved V-encoded cysteine to the conserved J-encoded phenylalanine. The earlier analysis of 587 of the donors excluded any sequence lacking an unambiguous match to a single V gene segment. In an earlier analysis of several hundred of the donors, V segments were called functional above 56.7% productive rearrangements and were called segregating when the between-donor standard deviation exceeded 5%. To diagnose cytomegalovirus status from the catalog of TCR beta chain sequences, a statistical classification framework was built. In a later analysis, V and J genes were assigned by comparing TCR nucleotide sequences against IMGT/GENE-DB human TR gene sequences. A later analysis assigned CDR3 sequences and most-parsimonious VDJ recombination scenarios with the TCRdist pipeline. In a later analysis, every TCR beta chain was defined by the combination of its CDR3 amino acid sequence and its V-gene family, and reads without a unique V-gene family were dropped. As a way to deal with suspected cross-contamination and a sequencing artifact, a later analysis dropped hundreds of nucleotide sequences that were highly shared and had low generation probability. A later analysis calculated a clonal expansion index for each public chain from normalized within-repertoire ranks of inferred template counts. A later analysis computed generation probabilities with a VDJ recombination model fitted to out-of-frame rearrangements, and checked the results against IGoR. In a later analysis, hypergeometric tests were used to score TCR-TCR, TCR-HLA and TCR-CMV co-occurrence, with a repertoire-size bias correction applied to TCR pairs. In a later analysis, false discovery rates were estimated by permuting HLA or CMV assignments 20 times. In a later analysis, co-occurring TCRs were grouped using DBSCAN, and TCRdist sequence similarity was added for clustering within HLA-allele-positive subsets. For co-occurrence clustering, repertoires with fewer than 30,000 or more than 120,000 public chains were excluded, along with roughly 5 repertoires with anomalous nucleotide sharing. Held by TCRdb, this immuneACCESS table contains in-frame sequences only and omits some clones. Under half of the omission traces to an unresolved V gene where checked; the cause of the rest is unknown. That table furnishes V, J and clone size, whereas the DNA furnished D and trimming. This sample lists over 150,000 clones; 75% to 85% were detected once. The ten largest make up less than 9% of the sample.

The receptor was derived from a male donor in good health and CMV-seropositive. The sample taken for sequencing was PBMCs.

The CDR3 protein sequence reads: CASSPGGELFF. The nucleotides are TGTGCCAGCAGCCCGGGGGGGGAGCTGTTTTTT. This sequence uses TRBV7-6 and TRBJ2-2; a weak D assignment points to TRBD2 (5 bases agree). From cysteine to phenylalanine, the CDR3 is 11 amino acids long. Of all the DNA, just the CDR3 is kept, 33 bases in frame from base 1. The germline ends are 6 bases apart after V is trimmed by 5 bases and J by 8 bases. The germline V gene specifies SGHVS as CDR1 and FNYEAQ as CDR2.